These 5 T cell receptor beta chains came from one sample sequenced in a study of T-cell reconstitution after alpha-beta-depleted transplantation in children. During its preparation, the TCRbeta library received unique molecular identifiers. MiXCR was run by TCRdb on the PCR reads, yielding one entry per CDR3 protein. The profile shows around 180,000 distinct CDR3 sequences, 11% of them singletons. The input for sequencing was PBMCs, taken before TCRalphabeta/CD19-depleted stem cell transplant. The receptors here all came from a boy aged 2 to 10 with acute myeloid leukemia, due to receive a stem cell transplant.

This clonotype occurred many times. The chain joins TRBV28 to TRBJ1-1; D unresolved. CDR3 length: 16 residues. CDR1 is MDHEN, CDR2 SYDVKM, per germline. V lost 5 bases to trimming and J lost 0 bases, with 16 bases between them. In DNA, the CDR3 is TGTGCCAGCAGTCCCCGTTTAAGGGCTATGAACACTGAAGCTTTCTTT. This encodes CASSPRLRAMNTEAFF.

The rearrangement joins TRBV6-1 to TRBJ2-7; TRBD2 might be the D (7 bases). In germline, CDR1 is MNHNS, CDR2 SASEGT. The V gene lost 6 bases and the J gene lost 1 base, with 13 bases spanning the gap. The CDR3 consists of 14 residues. The CDR3 reads CASRRGLDSYEQYV. In DNA form, the CDR3 reads TGTGCCAGCAGGCGGGGGCTAGATTCCTACGAGCAGTACGTC.

This clonotype was found many times. The V call is TRBV20-1, the J call TRBJ2-1; TRBD2 matches at 7 bases. The CDR3 is 18 residues long. Germline loops: CDR1 DFQATT, CDR2 SNEGSKA (reference sequence). Trimming cost V 0 bases and J 9 bases; bases outside gene matches: 20. The CDR3 DNA sequence: TGCAGTGCTAGAGATCGTAGCTCCCCGTCCGGGGGGTACCGTGAGCAGTTCTTC. Protein product: CSARDRSSPSGGYREQFF.

This clonotype was observed at least ten times. The rearrangement joins TRBV7-9 to TRBJ2-5, with TRBD1 matching over 7 bases. The CDR3 extends over 14 amino acids. V dropped 4 bases and J dropped 5; count of bases not matched to a gene: 7. Germline CDR1 SEHNR, CDR2 FQNEAQ (reference sequence). The CDR3 coding sequence is TGTGCCAGCAGCTCCCGACAGGGATTGGAGACCCAGTACTTC. Its translation is CASSSRQGLETQYF.

There are many counts of this clonotype. The gene calls are TRBV29-1 and TRBJ2-3; the match to TRBD2 covers 9 bases. Per germline, CDR1 SQVTM and CDR2 ANQGSEA. This CDR3 has 13 residues. Unmatched junction bases numbered 4, after V lost 5 bases and J lost 4 bases. The CDR3 bases are TGCAGCGTTTGGGGACTAGCCGCAGATACGCAGTATTTT. Its translation is CSVWGLAADTQYF.